The rows below give T cell receptor beta chains drawn from one sample of a study of blood T cell repertoires in COVID-19. Sequencing was performed with immunoSEQ multiplex PCR; in TCRdb, only in-frame clones are kept and a portion is missing. Of fewer than 300,000 clones in the sample, around 87% were seen once. Sequencing used peripheral blood. The receptors here all came from a woman between 45 and 60 years old with acute or convalescent COVID-19. Both conserved end residues are part of each CDR3. A D gene is named only where the DNA matches it firmly. Not every row has a clone size; where given, it reads once, few, many or a size class.

TRBD1	TRBV7-3	TRBJ1-5	NA	CASSSDRGQPQHF	TGTGCCAGCAGCTCGGACAGGGGTCAGCCCCAGCATTTT
NA	TRBV20-1	TRBJ2-7	NA	CSASGFYEQYF	TGCAGTGCTAGCGGGTTCTACGAGCAGTACTTC
NA	TRBV6-6	TRBJ1-1	NA	CASSPAHRDTEAFF	TGTGCCAGCAGCCCGGCCCACCGGGACACTGAAGCTTTCTTT
TRBD2	TRBV5-1	TRBJ2-1	NA	CASSWARGAGGEQFF	TGCGCCAGCAGCTGGGCCCGGGGGGCGGGGGGTGAGCAGTTCTTC
TRBD1	TRBV11-3	TRBJ1-1	few	CASSFGQGSEAFF	TGTGCCAGCAGCTTCGGACAGGGTTCTGAAGCTTTCTTT
NA	TRBV9	TRBJ1-2	NA	CASSVDPANYGYTF	TGTGCCAGCAGCGTAGATCCAGCGAACTATGGCTACACCTTC
NA	TRBV5-6	TRBJ1-2	NA	CASSLVPDYGYTF	TGTGCCAGCAGCTTGGTACCGGACTATGGCTACACCTTC
NA	TRBV6-5	TRBJ1-6	once	CASSLTLLNSPLHF	TGTGCCAGCAGCCTTACATTGCTGAATTCACCCCTCCACTTT
TRBD2	TRBV5-1	TRBJ2-7	few	CASSLVPSGASSYEQYF	TGCGCCAGCAGCTTGGTTCCTAGCGGGGCGAGCTCCTACGAGCAGTACTTC
NA	TRBV18	TRBJ2-2	few	CASSDDSAGELFF	TGTGCCAGCTCAGACGACAGTGCCGGGGAGCTGTTTTTT
NA	TRBV6-2/TRBV6-3	TRBJ2-3	NA	CASSYSGTTTDTQYF	TGTGCCAGCAGTTACTCGGGGACAACCACAGATACGCAGTATTTT
TRBD1	TRBV24-1	TRBJ1-1	NA	CATSDYRGTEAFF	TGTGCCACCAGTGACTACAGGGGCACTGAAGCTTTCTTT
NA	TRBV5-8	TRBJ2-7	NA	CASSPLYLRGGYEQYF	TGTGCCAGCAGCCCCTTATATCTAAGGGGAGGCTACGAGCAGTACTTC
TRBD2	TRBV6-5	TRBJ2-1	NA	CASREGQDNEQFF	TGTGCCAGCCGGGAGGGCCAAGACAATGAGCAGTTCTTC
NA	TRBV18	TRBJ2-5	NA	CASSRYVRETQYF	TGTGCCAGCTCACGATATGTGAGGGAGACCCAGTACTTC
TRBD1	TRBV30	TRBJ1-2	NA	CAWMGQGNYGYTF	TGTGCCTGGATGGGACAGGGGAACTATGGCTACACCTTC
TRBD2	TRBV5-4	TRBJ2-1	NA	CASSLDLLAGALNEQFF	TGTGCCAGCAGCTTGGACCTACTAGCGGGAGCGCTTAATGAGCAGTTCTTC
TRBD1	TRBV6-5	TRBJ1-6	NA	CAIRQGADNSPLHF	TGTGCCATCAGACAGGGGGCGGATAATTCACCCCTCCACTTT
TRBD1	TRBV5-1	TRBJ2-7	NA	CASSSPGQGSSYEQYF	TGCGCCAGCAGCTCGCCCGGACAGGGGAGCTCCTACGAGCAGTACTTC
TRBD2	TRBV9	TRBJ2-5	NA	CASSVDLAGGETQYF	TGTGCCAGCAGCGTAGACCTAGCGGGAGGTGAGACCCAGTACTTC
NA	TRBV7-2	TRBJ1-5	NA	CASSLYGTDNQPQHF	TGTGCCAGCAGCTTATATGGAACAGACAATCAGCCCCAGCATTTT
NA	TRBV19	TRBJ1-4	NA	CASSMRDSNEKLFF	TGTGCCAGTAGTATGCGTGATAGTAATGAAAAACTGTTTTTT
NA	TRBV18	TRBJ1-5	NA	CASSPLQGGQPQHF	TGTGCCAGCTCACCACTACAGGGTGGTCAGCCCCAGCATTTT
NA	TRBV5-1	TRBJ2-4	NA	CASSLDARGKVKNIQYF	TGCGCCAGCAGCTTGGACGCACGCGGGAAGGTCAAAAACATTCAGTACTTC
TRBD2	TRBV11-2	TRBJ2-5	NA	CASSLSGMETQYF	TGTGCCAGCAGCTTGAGCGGGATGGAGACCCAGTACTTC
NA	TRBV7-2	TRBJ1-6	NA	CASSLARDSPLHF	TGTGCCAGCAGCTTAGCGAGGGATTCACCCCTCCACTTT
NA	TRBV2	TRBJ1-4	NA	CASRLDRTNEKLFF	TGTGCCAGCAGGCTGGACAGAACAAATGAAAAACTGTTTTTT
NA	TRBV6-1	TRBJ1-3	NA	CASSDRTASGNTIYF	TGTGCCAGCAGTGACCGGACAGCCTCTGGAAACACCATATATTTT
TRBD1	TRBV6-6	TRBJ2-1	NA	CASTGDRGLSDEQFF	TGTGCCAGCACTGGGGACAGGGGGCTAAGCGATGAGCAGTTCTTC
NA	TRBV10-3	TRBJ1-4	NA	CAISEGETRGNEKLFF	TGTGCCATCAGTGAAGGGGAAACAAGAGGAAATGAAAAACTGTTTTTT
TRBD1	TRBV27	TRBJ2-1	NA	CASSPGQGANYNEQFF	TGTGCCAGCAGTCCTGGACAGGGGGCGAATTACAATGAGCAGTTCTTC
NA	TRBV6-1	TRBJ1-3	NA	CASSEFLAGAGNTIYF	TGTGCCAGCAGTGAATTTTTGGCGGGGGCTGGAAACACCATATATTTT
TRBD2	TRBV14	TRBJ2-3	NA	CASSSGLAGWETDTQYF	TGTGCCAGCAGCTCGGGACTAGCGGGATGGGAGACAGATACGCAGTATTTT
NA	TRBV7-9	TRBJ1-6	NA	CASSRLTAGSPLHF	TGTGCCAGCAGCCGTCTTACAGCAGGTTCACCCCTCCACTTT
TRBD2	TRBV11-2	TRBJ2-7	NA	CASSSPRRGGVLFF	TGTGCCAGCAGCTCTCCCCGACGGGGGGGCGTTTTGTTCTTC
TRBD1	TRBV5-1	TRBJ1-5	NA	CASSPTTGSGQPQHF	TGCGCCAGCAGCCCGACGACAGGGTCGGGTCAGCCCCAGCATTTT
TRBD1	TRBV7-2	TRBJ1-3	NA	CASSLQGAVGNTIYF	TGTGCCAGCAGCTTGCAGGGGGCAGTTGGAAACACCATATATTTT
TRBD1	TRBV7-2	TRBJ1-1	NA	CASSARTGRAEAFF	TGTGCCAGCAGCGCCCGGACAGGGCGGGCTGAAGCTTTCTTT
TRBD1	TRBV7-8	TRBJ1-5	NA	CASSSRTGNSNQPQHF	TGTGCCAGCAGCTCGAGGACAGGGAATAGCAATCAGCCCCAGCATTTT
NA	TRBV12-3/TRBV12-4	TRBJ2-3	NA	CASSNSNTDTQYF	TGTGCCAGCAGCAACTCTAACACAGATACGCAGTATTTT